The entry below gives a single T cell receptor beta chain sequence along with its context. The CDR3 has 17 residues. With 5 bases clipped from V and 8 bases from J, the junction kept 16 bases outside the gene matches. Germline V gene sequence: CDR1 SGHTA, CDR2 FQGNSA. This sample is part of a study of cytomegalovirus exposure and HLA in healthy donors. The PCR had 60 Vbeta and 13 Jbeta primers. TCRdb's copy holds only in-frame clones and misses some; the assay was immunoSEQ multiplex PCR. This sample has some 110,000 clones, with around 75% found just once. Sequenced: PBMCs. The chain uses TRBV7-2 and TRBJ1-4; 8 nucleotides align to TRBD1. This clonotype originated in a man between 25 and 39 years old in good health and CMV-seronegative. CDR3 sequence (DNA): TGTGCCAGCAGCCTGCTCCCCCGACAGGGGTTCGAAGAAAAACTGTTTTTT. This sequence encodes CASSLLPRQGFEEKLFF.